The 10 T cell receptor beta chains presented below share a single source sample, sequenced in a study of cytomegalovirus exposure and HLA in healthy donors. PCR was performed using 60 Vbeta and 13 Jbeta primers. Repertoires were generated with immunoSEQ multiplex PCR, while TCRdb's copy carries only in-frame clones and drops some. The profile shows about 80,000 clones, over 70% of them singletons. The source material was PBMCs. The receptors come from a middle-aged woman in good health and CMV-seropositive.

The CDR3 sequence: CASSSRLDWETQYF. DNA of the CDR3: TGTGCCAGCAGCTCAAGACTAGATTGGGAGACCCAGTACTTC. The chain links TRBV7-9 to TRBJ2-5; tentative D call: TRBD2 (6 bases). Trimming left V 4 bases short and J 5 bases short, with 14 bases between. The CDR3 sequence is 14 residues long. Germline CDR1 reads SEHNR; CDR2 reads FQNEAQ (reference sequence).

This sequence joins TRBV18 and TRBJ1-1; D remains ambiguous. This CDR3 is 14 amino acids long. V lost 4 bases and J 4 bases, leaving 13 bases between the germline ends. The V gene's germline CDR1 is KGHSH and CDR2 LQKENI. The DNA of the CDR3 is TGTGCCAGCTCACGTACCGACACGGCCACTGAAGCTTTCTTT. Protein product: CASSRTDTATEAFF.

The table lists this clone with a few counts. Here the CDR3 DNA reads TGTGCCAGCAGCTTTAATCCCGCAAGACGGGACACCATATATTTT. This sequence encodes CASSFNPARRDTIYF. This chain joins TRBV5-4 and TRBJ1-3; no firm D call. The CDR3 covers 15 residues. Trimming removed 2 bases at V and 8 bases at J, with 17 bases between. Germline values: CDR1 SGHNT, CDR2 YYREEE (reference sequence). Using reference TRBV5-4 and TRBJ1-3 for the parts outside the CDR3, the full variable domain is ETGVTQSPTHLIKTRGQQVTLRCSSQSGHNTVSWYQQALGQGPQFIFQYYREEENGRGNFPPRFSGLQFPNYSSELNVNALELDDSALYLCASSFNPARRDTIYFGEGSWLTVV.

The chain links TRBV6-5 to TRBJ1-5, with 7 bases lining up with TRBD1. The germline CDR1 and CDR2 sequences are MNHEY and SVGAGI. Trimming at V came to 5 bases and at J to 2 bases, leaving 6 bases not matched to a gene. The CDR3 runs 15 residues. CDR3 region: CASSKYRGGNQPQHF. CDR3 DNA sequence: TGTGCCAGCAGTAAGTACAGGGGTGGCAATCAGCCCCAGCATTTT.

This chain joins TRBV6-4 and TRBJ2-3; D is possibly TRBD2 (7 bases). The CDR3 has 16 residues. Germline lookup yields CDR1 MRHNA and CDR2 SNTAGT. V lost 3 bases, J lost 5 bases, and 18 bases lay in between. CDR3: CASSEGRGGGRDTQYF. The CDR3 nucleotides are TGTGCCAGCAGTGAAGGGCGTGGCGGGGGCCGAGATACGCAGTATTTT.

The chain has TRBV2 and TRBJ1-1, with TRBD1 identical over 9 bases. Germline-derived CDR1 and CDR2 are SNHLY and FYNNEI. The ends lost 2 bases at V and 7 bases at J; junction bases unmatched: 8. The CDR3 spans 15 residues. CDR3 bases: TGTGCCAGCAGTGAAAGGACAGGGGTTAAAAATGAAGCTTTCTTT. It codes for CASSERTGVKNEAFF. The full variable domain, its missing parts supplied by reference TRBV2 and TRBJ1-1, is EPEVTQTPSHQVTQMGQEVILRCVPISNHLYFYWYRQILGQKVEFLVSFYNNEISEKSEIFDDQFSVERPDGSNFTLKIRSTKLEDSAMYFCASSERTGVKNEAFFGQGTRLTVV.

This clone was seen just once. The rearrangement links TRBV5-6 to TRBJ1-4; TRBD1 matches at 9 bases. The germline gives CDR1 SGHDT, CDR2 YYEEEE. This CDR3 is 13 amino acids long. V was pared by 4 bases and J by 10 bases, with 5 bases of the junction left unmatched. DNA for the CDR3: TGTGCCAGCAGCCAAAGACAGGGGGGAAAACTGTTTTTT. Protein product: CASSQRQGGKLFF.

This clone occurred once. The J gene is TRBJ1-1, the V gene TRBV14; 7 positions match TRBD1. CDR3 length equals 16 residues. V shed 4 bases and J 5 bases; nucleotides not matched to a gene: 13. Germline values: CDR1 SGHDN, CDR2 FVKESK. The CDR3 DNA reads TGTGCCAGCAGCCCGCCTAACAGGGGAAGGGAAACTGAAGCTTTCTTT. It encodes CASSPPNRGRETEAFF. Filled out from reference TRBV14 and TRBJ1-1, the complete variable domain reads EAGVTQFPSHSVIEKGQTVTLRCDPISGHDNLYWYRRVMGKEIKFLLHFVKESKQDESGMPNNRFLAERTGGTYSTLKVQPAELEDSGVYFCASSPPNRGRETEAFFGQGTRLTVV.

This clone occurred a few times. This chain links TRBV6-5 with TRBJ1-1, with 8 positions matching TRBD1. The CDR3 length is 15 residues. CDR1 and CDR2 from the germline V gene are MNHEY and SVGAGI. The V gene end was trimmed by 7 bases and the J gene end by 5 bases; junction bases not matched to a gene: 12. CDR3 amino acids: CASTPPGRGLTEAFF. In DNA, the CDR3 is TGTGCCAGCACCCCACCGGGCAGGGGGCTTACTGAAGCTTTCTTT.

This clone came up a few times. V is TRBV7-2 and J is TRBJ2-4; 9 bases line up with TRBD1. CDR1 is SGHTA, CDR2 FQGNSA, per germline. V lost 6 bases and J lost 4; bases outside the gene matches: 4. The CDR3 runs 14 residues. CDR3 DNA: TGTGCCAGCAGGTCGGACAGGGGAAAAAACATTCAGTACTTC. It translates to CASRSDRGKNIQYF.